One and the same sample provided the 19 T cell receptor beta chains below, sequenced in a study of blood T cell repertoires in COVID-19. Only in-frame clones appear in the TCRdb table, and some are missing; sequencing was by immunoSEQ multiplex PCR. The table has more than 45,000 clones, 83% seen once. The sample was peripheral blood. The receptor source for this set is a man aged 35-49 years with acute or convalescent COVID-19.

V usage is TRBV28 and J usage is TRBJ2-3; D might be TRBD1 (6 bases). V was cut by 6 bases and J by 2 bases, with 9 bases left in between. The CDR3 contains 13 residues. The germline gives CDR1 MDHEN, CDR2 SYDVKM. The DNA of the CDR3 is TGTGCCAGCAGGGACAGTCACACAGATACGCAGTATTTT. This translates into CASRDSHTDTQYF.

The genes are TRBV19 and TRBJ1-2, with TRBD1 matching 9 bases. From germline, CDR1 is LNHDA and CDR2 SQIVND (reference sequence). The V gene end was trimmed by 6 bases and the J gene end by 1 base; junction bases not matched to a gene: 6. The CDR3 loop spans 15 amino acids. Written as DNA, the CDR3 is TGTGCCAGTAGCAGGCCGGGACAGGGTAACTATGGCTACACCTTC. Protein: CASSRPGQGNYGYTF.

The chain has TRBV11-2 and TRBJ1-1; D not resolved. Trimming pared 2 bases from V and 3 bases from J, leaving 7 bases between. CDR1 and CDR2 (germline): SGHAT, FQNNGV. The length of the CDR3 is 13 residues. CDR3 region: CASSLSDYTEAFF. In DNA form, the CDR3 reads TGTGCCAGCAGCTTATCAGATTACACTGAAGCTTTCTTT.

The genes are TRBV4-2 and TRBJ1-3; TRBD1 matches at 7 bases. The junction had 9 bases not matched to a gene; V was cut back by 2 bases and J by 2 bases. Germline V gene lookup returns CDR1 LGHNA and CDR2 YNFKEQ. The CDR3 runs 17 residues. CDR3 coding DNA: TGTGCCAGCAGCCAACTGACTACAGGGGAGGCTGGAAACACCATATATTTT. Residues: CASSQLTTGEAGNTIYF.

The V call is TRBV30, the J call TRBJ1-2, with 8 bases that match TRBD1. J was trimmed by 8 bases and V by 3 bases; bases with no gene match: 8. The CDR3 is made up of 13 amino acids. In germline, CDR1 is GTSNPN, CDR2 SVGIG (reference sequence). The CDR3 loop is CAWRGMTGVGYTF. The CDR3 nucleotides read TGTGCCTGGAGGGGGATGACAGGGGTAGGCTACACCTTC.

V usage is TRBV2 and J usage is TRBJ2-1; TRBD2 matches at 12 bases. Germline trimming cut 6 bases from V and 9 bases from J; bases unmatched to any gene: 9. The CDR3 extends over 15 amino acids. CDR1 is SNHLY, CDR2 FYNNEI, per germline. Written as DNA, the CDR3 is TGTGCCAGCAGATCTAGGACTAGCGGGAAAGTTGAGCAGTTCTTC. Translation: CASRSRTSGKVEQFF.

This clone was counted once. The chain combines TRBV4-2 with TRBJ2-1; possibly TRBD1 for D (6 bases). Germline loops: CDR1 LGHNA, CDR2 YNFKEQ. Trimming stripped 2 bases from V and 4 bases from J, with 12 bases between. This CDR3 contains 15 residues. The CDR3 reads CASSQLGARYNEQFF. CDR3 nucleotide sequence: TGTGCCAGCAGCCAACTGGGGGCGCGATACAATGAGCAGTTCTTC.

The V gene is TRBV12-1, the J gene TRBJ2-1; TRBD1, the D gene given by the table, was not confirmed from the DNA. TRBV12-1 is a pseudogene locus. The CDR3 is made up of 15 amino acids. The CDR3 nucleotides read TGTGCCAGCAGCTCTTATCTAAGGGGTTACAATGAGCAGTTCTTC. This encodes CASSSYLRGYNEQFF.

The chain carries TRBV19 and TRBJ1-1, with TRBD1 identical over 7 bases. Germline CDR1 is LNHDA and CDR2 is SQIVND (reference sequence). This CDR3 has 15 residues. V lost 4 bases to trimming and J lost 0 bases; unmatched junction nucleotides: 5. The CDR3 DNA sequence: TGTGCCAGTAGTACCCCGCAGGGGGTGAACACTGAAGCTTTCTTT. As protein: CASSTPQGVNTEAFF.

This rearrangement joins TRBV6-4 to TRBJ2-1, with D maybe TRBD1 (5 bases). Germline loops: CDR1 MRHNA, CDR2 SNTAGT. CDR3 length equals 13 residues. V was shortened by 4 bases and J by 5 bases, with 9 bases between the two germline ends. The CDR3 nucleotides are TGTGCCAGCAGTGTACAGGCGGACAATGAGCAGTTCTTC. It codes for CASSVQADNEQFF.

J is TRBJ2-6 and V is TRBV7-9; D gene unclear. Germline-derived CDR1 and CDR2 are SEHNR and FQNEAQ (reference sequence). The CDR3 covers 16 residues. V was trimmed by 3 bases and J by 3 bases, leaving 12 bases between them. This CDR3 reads CASSFLLTYGANVLTF. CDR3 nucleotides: TGTGCCAGCAGCTTCCTCTTAACCTATGGGGCCAACGTCCTGACTTTC.

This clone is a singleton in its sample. The CDR3 here is CASTVTGGREKLFF. CDR3 coding DNA: TGTGCCAGTACTGTGACAGGGGGACGCGAAAAACTGTTTTTT. The V call is TRBV19, the J call TRBJ1-4; 9 bases agree with TRBD1. The V and J ends lost 7 bases and 8 bases, in that order; junction bases with no gene match: 8. From germline, CDR1 is LNHDA and CDR2 SQIVND (reference sequence). This CDR3 is built from 14 residues.

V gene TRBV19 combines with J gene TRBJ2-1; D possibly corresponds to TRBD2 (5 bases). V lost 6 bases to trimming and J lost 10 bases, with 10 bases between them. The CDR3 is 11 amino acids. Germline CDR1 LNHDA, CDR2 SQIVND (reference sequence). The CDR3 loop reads CASRREREQFF. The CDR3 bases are TGTGCCAGTAGGAGGGAGAGGGAGCAGTTCTTC.

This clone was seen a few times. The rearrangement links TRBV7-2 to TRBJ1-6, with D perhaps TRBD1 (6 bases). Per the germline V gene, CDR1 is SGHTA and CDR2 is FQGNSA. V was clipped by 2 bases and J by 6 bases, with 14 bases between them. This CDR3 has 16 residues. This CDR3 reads CASSLRGQNINSPLHF. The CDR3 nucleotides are TGTGCCAGCAGCTTAAGAGGACAGAATATTAATTCACCCCTCCACTTT.

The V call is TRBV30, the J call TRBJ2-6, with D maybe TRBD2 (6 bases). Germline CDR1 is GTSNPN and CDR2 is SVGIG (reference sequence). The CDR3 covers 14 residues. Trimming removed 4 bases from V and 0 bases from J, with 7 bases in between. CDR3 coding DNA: TGTGCCTGGATCGGGGGCTCTGGGGCCAACGTCCTGACTTTC. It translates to CAWIGGSGANVLTF.

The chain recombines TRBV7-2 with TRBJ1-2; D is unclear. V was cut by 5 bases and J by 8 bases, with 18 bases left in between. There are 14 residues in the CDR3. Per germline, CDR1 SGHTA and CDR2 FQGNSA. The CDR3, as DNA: TGTGCCAGCAGCCTAACCGGGAAAGGAGTCGGCTACACCTTC. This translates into CASSLTGKGVGYTF.

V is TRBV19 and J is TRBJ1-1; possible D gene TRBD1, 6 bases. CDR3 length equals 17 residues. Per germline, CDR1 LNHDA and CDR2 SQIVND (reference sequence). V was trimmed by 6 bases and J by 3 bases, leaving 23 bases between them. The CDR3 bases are TGTGCCAGTAGCCCGGGCAGCCAGGGGAAGTTTTACACTGAAGCTTTCTTT. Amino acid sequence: CASSPGSQGKFYTEAFF.

The CDR3 nucleotides read TGTGCCACCAGTGAACCGTCGACAGGGTGGCACAATGAGCAGTTCTTC. Protein sequence: CATSEPSTGWHNEQFF. The chain is built from TRBV24-1 and TRBJ2-1; 7 bases line up with TRBD1. The CDR3 runs to 16 residues. After removal of 4 bases from V and 5 bases from J, the junction contained 10 bases not matched to a gene. CDR1 and CDR2 (germline): KGHDR, SFDVKD.

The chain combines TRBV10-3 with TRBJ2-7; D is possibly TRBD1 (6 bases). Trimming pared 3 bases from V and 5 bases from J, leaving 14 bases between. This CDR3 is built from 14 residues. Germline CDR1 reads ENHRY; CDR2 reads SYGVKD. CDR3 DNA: TGTGCCATCAGTGACGCAGGGGTCAAGGACGAGCAGTACTTC. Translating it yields CAISDAGVKDEQYF.